What follows are 25 T cell receptor beta chains derived from one specimen sequenced in a study of blood T cell repertoires in COVID-19. Profiling relied on immunoSEQ multiplex PCR, and the TCRdb table lists in-frame clones only, not all of them. The table includes 300,000 to 400,000 clones, approximately 87% detected once. Material: PBMCs or T cells enriched from blood (not recorded which). The receptors originated from a woman aged 25-40 years with acute COVID-19.

CDR3 sequence (DNA): TGCGCCAGCAGCGCCGTCGCGGATCAAGAGACCCAGTACTTC. Protein: CASSAVADQETQYF. This chain uses TRBV10-1 with TRBJ2-5, with D hard to call. Germline CDR1 and CDR2: WNHNN and SYGVQD (reference sequence). Trimming took off 6 bases at V and 2 bases at J, with 13 bases between the two ends. This CDR3 has 14 residues.

V and J are TRBV10-1 and TRBJ2-7; the D gene is possibly TRBD1 (6 bases). CDR3 length equals 18 residues. V lost 3 bases and J lost 0, with 21 bases in between. In germline, CDR1 is WNHNN, CDR2 SYGVQD (reference sequence). CDR3 coding DNA: TGCGCCAGCAGTGACTCAGCGTTAACAGGGTCCAGCTCCTACGAGCAGTACTTC. It codes for CASSDSALTGSSSYEQYF.

The CDR3 is CASSLDLSSEKLFF. The CDR3 DNA is TGTGCCAGCAGCTTGGATTTAAGCTCGGAAAAACTGTTTTTT. The rearrangement links TRBV5-6 to TRBJ1-4; D gene ambiguous. From germline, CDR1 is SGHDT and CDR2 YYEEEE. The CDR3 runs to 14 residues. The V and J ends lost 0 bases and 8 bases respectively, with 11 bases between them.

The J gene is TRBJ2-6, the V gene TRBV5-1; D gene uncertain. CDR1 and CDR2 from the germline V gene are SGHRS and YFSETQ. CDR3 length: 15 amino acids. V was clipped by 4 bases and J by 3 bases, with 11 bases between them. CDR3 in DNA: TGCGCCAGCAGCCTAGGCTCACTTGGGGCCAACGTCCTGACTTTC. It encodes CASSLGSLGANVLTF. Looking up the rest from reference TRBV5-1 and TRBJ2-6 gives the full variable domain: KAGVTQTPRYLIKTRGQQVTLSCSPISGHRSVSWYQQTPGQGLQFLFEYFSETQRNKGNFPGRFSGRQFSNSRSEMNVSTLELGDSALYLCASSLGSLGANVLTFGAGSRLTVL.

The V and J genes are TRBV6-1 and TRBJ1-5, with D unresolved. The CDR3 loop spans 17 amino acids. CDR1 and CDR2 from the germline V gene are MNHNS and SASEGT. Trimming stripped 3 bases from V and 0 bases from J, with 15 bases between. The CDR3: CASSETTGLHSNQPQHF. In DNA, the CDR3 is TGTGCCAGCAGTGAGACGACCGGACTGCATAGCAATCAGCCCCAGCATTTT.

This chain joins TRBV12-3 or TRBV12-4 and TRBJ1-1, with 8 bases matching TRBD1. CDR3 length: 12 amino acids. V lost 6 bases, J lost 12 bases, and 9 bases stayed unmatched. CDR3: CASSPGQGTTFF. CDR3 nucleotide sequence: TGTGCCAGCAGCCCTGGACAGGGCACGACTTTCTTT.

The chain joins TRBV6-2 or TRBV6-3 to TRBJ1-2; 9 bases are shared with TRBD1. The CDR3 has 15 amino acids. The V segment lost 4 bases and the J segment 4 bases; nucleotides outside the gene matches: 7. Germline V lookup: CDR1 MNHEY, CDR2 SVGEGT. The CDR3 protein is CASSFTTGGFYGYTF. CDR3 nucleotides: TGTGCCAGCAGTTTCACGACAGGGGGATTCTATGGCTACACCTTC.

The chain employs TRBV28 and TRBJ2-7; TRBD2 matches 10 bases. With 4 bases clipped from V and 2 bases from J, the junction kept 5 bases outside the gene matches. CDR1 MDHEN and CDR2 SYDVKM come from the germline V gene. This CDR3 has 15 amino acids. The CDR3 spells CASSSPSGGTYEQYF. Written as DNA, the CDR3 is TGTGCCAGCAGTTCCCCTAGCGGGGGAACCTACGAGCAGTACTTC.

This clone came up a few times. The rearrangement links TRBV6-1 to TRBJ1-1, with D perhaps matching TRBD1 (5 bases). This CDR3 has 14 amino acids. Germline V gene lookup returns CDR1 MNHNS and CDR2 SASEGT. The V gene lost 2 bases and the J gene lost 4 bases, with 11 bases spanning the gap. The CDR3 region has the DNA TGTGCCAGCAGTGAAATGGCGGGGGGCACTGAAGCTTTCTTT. This encodes CASSEMAGGTEAFF.

This clone was picked up one time. V gene TRBV7-9 combines with J gene TRBJ2-7; 7 nucleotides align to TRBD1. The CDR3 is 14 residues long. Germline CDR1 is SEHNR and CDR2 is FQNEAQ (reference sequence). V gave up 4 bases and J gave up 4 bases; unmatched junction bases: 7. CDR3 sequence (DNA): TGTGCCAGCAGCTCCGGGACAGATAAATACGAGCAGTACTTC. Its protein product is CASSSGTDKYEQYF.

The rearrangement links TRBV9 to TRBJ2-7; D gene ambiguous. V was trimmed by 0 bases and J by 2 bases, leaving 12 bases between them. The CDR3 runs 15 residues. CDR1 and CDR2 from the germline V gene are SGDLS and YYNGEE. The CDR3 DNA reads as TGTGCCAGCAGCGTAGGGGCCGAGCTCCCCTACGAGCAGTACTTC. Translating gives CASSVGAELPYEQYF.

This rearrangement joins TRBV5-5 to TRBJ2-3, with TRBD2 identical over 9 bases. J lost 9 bases, V lost 4 bases, and 6 bases had no gene match. Germline-derived CDR1 and CDR2 are SGHKS and YYEKEE (reference sequence). This CDR3 has 13 amino acids. The CDR3 bases are TGTGCCAGCAGCACCGGGACTAGCCAGACGCAGTATTTT. Residues: CASSTGTSQTQYF.

The CDR3 protein is CASSPWGTGFSNQPQHF. In nucleotides, the CDR3 is TGTGCCAGCAGCCCGTGGGGCACAGGGTTTAGCAATCAGCCCCAGCATTTT. This chain connects TRBV5-6 to TRBJ1-5; D perhaps matches TRBD1 (6 bases). The germline V gene encodes CDR1 SGHDT and CDR2 YYEEEE. CDR3 length: 17 residues. Trimming stripped 4 bases from V and 0 bases from J, with 17 bases between. Looking up the rest from reference TRBV5-6 and TRBJ1-5 gives the full variable domain: DAGVTQSPTHLIKTRGQQVTLRCSPKSGHDTVSWYQQALGQGPQFIFQYYEEEERQRGNFPDRFSGHQFPNYSSELNVNALLLGDSALYLCASSPWGTGFSNQPQHFGDGTRLSIL.

The genes are TRBV21-1 and TRBJ2-5; the table assigns TRBD1, which was not confirmed against the DNA. TRBV21-1 is flagged as a pseudogene. This CDR3 has 14 amino acids. CDR3 loop: CASSKVGAQETQYF. The DNA for the CDR3 is TGTGCCAGCAGCAAAGTGGGGGCCCAAGAGACCCAGTACTTC.

This chain uses TRBV25-1 with TRBJ1-2; 9 nucleotides line up with TRBD1. Germline V lookup: CDR1 MGHDK, CDR2 SYGVNS. V was pared by 9 bases and J by 4 bases, with 6 bases of the junction left unmatched. The CDR3 covers 13 residues. CDR3 protein: CASSPGQGYGYTF. The CDR3 nucleotides read TGTGCCAGTTCCCCGGGACAGGGCTATGGCTACACCTTC.

This clone was seen a single time. The V gene is TRBV10-3, the J gene TRBJ2-3; 8 bases are a match to TRBD2. The germline V gene encodes CDR1 ENHRY and CDR2 SYGVKD. CDR3 length equals 14 residues. V shed 7 bases, J shed 5 bases, and the junction held 8 bases outside the gene matches. CDR3 bases: TGTGCCATCAAGGGCGGGGGGTTGAAAGATACGCAGTATTTT. Protein sequence: CAIKGGGLKDTQYF.

This chain joins TRBV19 and TRBJ2-1, with a tentative D call TRBD2 (6 bases). CDR3 length: 13 amino acids. V lost 3 bases, J lost 10 bases, and 13 bases lay in between. Germline-derived CDR1 and CDR2 are LNHDA and SQIVND (reference sequence). CDR3 in DNA: TGTGCCAGTAGTATTCGTGGGGCGGGGGAGCAGTTCTTC. Translation gives CASSIRGAGEQFF.

This chain uses TRBV7-2 with TRBJ2-7; 8 nucleotides line up with TRBD1. CDR1 is SGHTA, CDR2 FQGNSA, per germline. J was trimmed by 7 bases and V by 7 bases; bases with no gene match: 9. The length of the CDR3 is 13 residues. The CDR3, as DNA: TGTGCCAGCATCCCAGGGGGCGGGCGGGAGCAGTACTTC. Protein product: CASIPGGGREQYF.

The sample holds one count of this clone. The chain joins TRBV19 to TRBJ2-7, with 10 bases that match TRBD1. Trimming took 3 bases from V and 5 from J; bases not matched to a gene: 4. The germline gives CDR1 LNHDA, CDR2 SQIVND (reference sequence). The CDR3 is made up of 14 amino acids. The CDR3 DNA reads as TGTGCCAGTAGTATGGGGGACAGGGGCCACGAGCAGTACTTC. Translated, it gives CASSMGDRGHEQYF.

CDR3 region: CASSLLNSMNTEAFF. The DNA for the CDR3 is TGTGCCAGCAGCTTATTAAACAGCATGAACACTGAAGCTTTCTTT. The chain carries TRBV7-2 and TRBJ1-1, with unresolved D. The CDR3 loop spans 15 amino acids. CDR1 and CDR2 from the germline V gene are SGHTA and FQGNSA. V was shortened by 2 bases and J by 0 bases, with 10 bases between the two germline ends.

J is TRBJ2-2 and V is TRBV4-1, with D perhaps TRBD1 (8 bases). The CDR3 length is 16 residues. Germline V lookup: CDR1 MGHRA, CDR2 YSYEKL. Trimming pared 3 bases from V and 4 bases from J, leaving 15 bases between. DNA for the CDR3: TGCGCCAGCAGCCAGGGGGGGACAGGCATCACCGGGGAGCTGTTTTTT. It encodes CASSQGGTGITGELFF.

The chain is built from TRBV10-3 and TRBJ1-3, with 10 bases lining up with TRBD1. In germline, CDR1 is ENHRY, CDR2 SYGVKD. The CDR3 consists of 17 residues. Unmatched junction bases numbered 9, after V lost 6 bases and J lost 1 base. The CDR3 sequence: CAIRGTGTGDSGNTIYF. The CDR3 DNA follows: TGTGCCATCAGGGGGACCGGGACAGGGGATTCTGGAAACACCATATATTTT.

The V and J genes are TRBV5-1 and TRBJ2-1, with 11 bases aligning to TRBD2. The CDR3 runs to 15 residues. Per the germline V gene, CDR1 is SGHRS and CDR2 is YFSETQ. The V and J ends lost 5 bases and 9 bases, in that order; junction bases with no gene match: 10. CDR3 coding DNA: TGCGCCAGCAGTTTTACTAGCGGGGGTGGTACTGAGCAGTTCTTC. Translated, it gives CASSFTSGGGTEQFF.

The rearrangement links TRBV15 to TRBJ1-6, with no clear D. Trimming pared 2 bases from V and 6 bases from J, leaving 11 bases between. Germline loops: CDR1 LNHNV, CDR2 YYDKDF (reference sequence). This CDR3 has 15 amino acids. CDR3 in amino acids: CATSRFRESNSPLHF. As DNA, the CDR3 is TGTGCCACCAGCAGATTTAGGGAGAGTAATTCACCCCTCCACTTT.

The chain couples TRBV4-2 to TRBJ2-2; 14 bases align to TRBD2. The ends lost 1 base at V and 5 bases at J; junction bases unmatched: 6. CDR1 LGHNA and CDR2 YNFKEQ come from the germline V gene. CDR3 length: 18 amino acids. DNA of the CDR3: TGTGCCAGCAGCCAAGCCCCAGGACTAGCGGGGGGTACCGGGGAGCTGTTTTTT. The encoded protein is CASSQAPGLAGGTGELFF.